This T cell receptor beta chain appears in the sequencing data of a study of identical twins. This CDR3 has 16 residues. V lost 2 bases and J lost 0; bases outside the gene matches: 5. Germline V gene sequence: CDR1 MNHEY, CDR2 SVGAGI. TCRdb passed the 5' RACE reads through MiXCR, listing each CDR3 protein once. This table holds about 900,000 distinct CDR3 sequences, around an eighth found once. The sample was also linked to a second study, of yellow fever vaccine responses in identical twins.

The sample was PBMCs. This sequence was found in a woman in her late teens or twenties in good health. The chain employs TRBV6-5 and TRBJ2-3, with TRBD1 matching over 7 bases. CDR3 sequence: CASSYPRTGSTDTQYF. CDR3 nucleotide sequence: TGTGCCAGCAGTTACCCAAGGACAGGTAGCACAGATACGCAGTATTTT.